This passage covers 13 T cell receptor beta chains from one sample sequenced in a study of T cell responses to AZD1222 COVID-19 vaccine. Libraries were prepared by immunoSEQ multiplex PCR; TCRdb keeps only in-frame clonotypes and omits some of them. The table has over 55,000 clones, 83% seen once. Sample: peripheral blood, taken 28 days after the second AZD1222 dose. These TCRs come from an adult who received the AZD1222 COVID-19 vaccine.

CDR3 nucleotides: TGTGCCAGCTCACCGAGCCAGGGGGTGAGTTACGAGCAGTACTTC. As protein: CASSPSQGVSYEQYF. The chain couples TRBV18 to TRBJ2-7, with TRBD1 identical over 7 bases. V trimming: 3 bases; J trimming: 4 bases; junction bases outside the gene matches: 9. The CDR3 has 15 residues. CDR1 KGHSH and CDR2 LQKENI come from the germline V gene. The whole variable domain, remainder taken from reference TRBV18 and TRBJ2-7, is NAGVMQNPRHLVRRRGQEARLRCSPMKGHSHVYWYRQLPEEGLKFMVYLQKENIIDESGMPKERFSAEFPKEGPSILRIQQVVRGDSAAYFCASSPSQGVSYEQYFGPGTRLTVT.

The chain is built from TRBV5-4 and TRBJ1-4; TRBD1 aligns across 10 bases. The germline V gene encodes CDR1 SGHNT and CDR2 YYREEE (reference sequence). This CDR3 has 15 residues. Trimming cost V 4 bases and J 4 bases; bases outside gene matches: 4. The CDR3 reads CASSRWTGGNEKLFF. The CDR3 region has the DNA TGTGCCAGCAGCCGTTGGACAGGGGGTAATGAAAAACTGTTTTTT.

This chain connects TRBV5-1 to TRBJ1-4; perhaps TRBD1 as D (5 bases). V gave up 0 bases and J gave up 4 bases, with 13 bases separating them. This CDR3 is 16 amino acids long. CDR1 is SGHRS and CDR2 is YFSETQ in the germline V gene. The CDR3 nucleotides read TGCGCCAGCAGCTTGGGTCAGGGCGCCGATAATGAAAAACTGTTTTTT. The encoded protein is CASSLGQGADNEKLFF.

V is TRBV7-9 and J is TRBJ2-5, with 8 bases matching TRBD2. J gave up 5 bases and V 3 bases, and 5 bases lay outside the gene matches. Per germline, CDR1 SEHNR and CDR2 FQNEAQ (reference sequence). The CDR3 has 14 residues. The DNA of the CDR3 is TGTGCCAGCAGCTTGGTTGCTAGCGGGGAGACCCAGTACTTC. Translation gives CASSLVASGETQYF.

This clone was seen once. The J gene is TRBJ2-1, the V gene TRBV4-1; no clear D gene. V shed 1 base and J shed 7 bases, with 11 bases lying between them. Germline-derived CDR1 and CDR2 are MGHRA and YSYEKL. This CDR3 contains 14 residues. The CDR3: CASSQARVGNEQFF. For the CDR3, the DNA is TGCGCCAGCAGCCAAGCACGAGTAGGAAATGAGCAGTTCTTC.

This chain joins TRBV27 and TRBJ2-2; TRBD1 agrees at 9 bases. This CDR3 region has 14 residues. Germline assignment: CDR1 MNHEY and CDR2 SMNVEV (reference sequence). Losses at the gene ends were 4 bases for V and 7 bases for J; bases not matched to a gene: 4. DNA of the CDR3: TGTGCCAGCAGTTGGGGGACAGGGAACGGGGAGCTGTTTTTT. Amino acid sequence: CASSWGTGNGELFF.

The J gene is TRBJ2-3, the V gene TRBV7-2; D assignment may be TRBD1 or TRBD2 (5 bases each). CDR1 and CDR2 (germline): SGHTA, FQGNSA. The ends were cut back, 5 bases at V and 6 bases at J, with 9 bases in the middle. The CDR3 length is 12 residues. CDR3 sequence: CASSGWGDTQYF. CDR3 coding DNA: TGTGCCAGCAGCGGTTGGGGGGATACGCAGTATTTT.

V gene TRBV19 combines with J gene TRBJ2-4, with 7 bases lining up with TRBD2. This CDR3 is 13 amino acids long. CDR1 and CDR2 from the germline V gene are LNHDA and SQIVND (reference sequence). V trimming: 5 bases; J trimming: 8 bases; junction bases outside the gene matches: 6. CDR3 in DNA: TGTGCCAGTAGTGATGCAGGGAGGGACATTCAGTACTTC. Its translation is CASSDAGRDIQYF.

This clone has a handful of counts. The genes are TRBV14 and TRBJ1-1; D perhaps matches TRBD1 (6 bases). The V and J ends lost 6 bases and 1 base respectively, with 9 bases between them. This CDR3 has 13 residues. CDR1 is SGHDN, CDR2 FVKESK, per germline. CDR3 in amino acids: CASSQQGNTEAFF. CDR3 DNA: TGTGCCAGCAGTCAACAGGGGAACACTGAAGCTTTCTTT.

CDR3 amino acids: CASSQALTENTEAFF. The CDR3 DNA sequence: TGTGCCAGCAGCCAAGCGCTGACAGAGAACACTGAAGCTTTCTTT. The chain uses TRBV3-1 (or the pseudogene TRBV3-2) and TRBJ1-1; D might be TRBD1 (5 bases). Deletions cut 1 base from V and 1 base from J, with 10 bases between. Germline-derived CDR1 and CDR2 are LGHDT and YNNKEL (reference sequence). The CDR3 contains 15 residues.

This chain uses TRBV5-6 with TRBJ2-5, with D possibly matching TRBD2 (6 bases). Germline CDR1 and CDR2: SGHDT and YYEEEE. V was shortened by 6 bases and J by 5 bases, with 14 bases between the two germline ends. CDR3 size: 13 residues. CDR3: CASTMGGGETQYF. The CDR3 bases are TGTGCCAGCACCATGGGGGGAGGCGAGACCCAGTACTTC. The variable domain in full, completed from reference TRBV5-6 and TRBJ2-5, reads DAGVTQSPTHLIKTRGQQVTLRCSPKSGHDTVSWYQQALGQGPQFIFQYYEEEERQRGNFPDRFSGHQFPNYSSELNVNALLLGDSALYLCASTMGGGETQYFGPGTRLLVL.

CDR3 sequence: CASSSRTGNSPLHF. CDR3 nucleotides: TGTGCCAGCAGCTCCCGGACGGGAAATTCACCCCTCCACTTT. The chain is built from TRBV7-8 and TRBJ1-6; D ambiguous. Germline CDR1 reads SGHVS; CDR2 reads FQNEAQ. CDR3 length equals 14 residues. The V gene lost 4 bases and the J gene lost 7 bases, with 11 bases spanning the gap.

This sequence joins TRBV9 and TRBJ2-1, with TRBD2 matching 7 bases. CDR3 length equals 18 residues. Germline V gives CDR1 SGDLS, CDR2 YYNGEE. V trimming: 0 bases; J trimming: 0 bases; junction bases outside the gene matches: 9. CDR3 in amino acids: CASSVGVRDYSSYNEQFF. CDR3 in DNA: TGTGCCAGCAGCGTAGGGGTAAGGGACTACAGCTCCTACAATGAGCAGTTCTTC.